This T cell receptor beta chain was recorded in a study of T cell responses to AZD1222 COVID-19 vaccine (dated by TCRdb to the early 2020s). Regarding the complete study: A total of over 230 trial participants underwent TCR sequencing, of whom approximately 200 had received two doses of AZD1222 and roughly 26 had received two doses of the MenACWY control vaccine. Trial participants were enrolled by age into subgroups of 18-55, 56-69 and 70-plus years, and 148, 28 and 57 TCR-sequenced participants, respectively, were included in these subgroups. What the authors observed across the whole study: Reportedly, close to half of the unique spike-specific TCRs recognized epitopes lying outside the regions that are mutated in the B.1.351 and B.1.1.7 variants. Vaccine-associated CD4 TCRs spanned the whole spike protein, with dominant responses in regions 160-218 and 743-854. Conclusions about previously exposed vaccinees were limited because only six AZD1222 recipients were SARS-CoV-2 seropositive at baseline. After two AZD1222 doses, spike-specific TCR breadth and depth were significantly higher than at day 0 and than in MenACWY recipients. In the small 56-69-year group, the increase in depth fell short of significance, most likely because of low power. Participants were mostly white British, with more females than males. The authors suggested clonal diversity may have been underestimated. Because no day 14 peak-response samples were available, the repertoires could be characterized only after the peak T cell response.

The label giving this sample's time point can be read as: about 28 days (+/-7) after the second vaccine dose. Interpreted using the paper, the treatment or condition label stands for: meningococcal conjugate vaccine given as trial control. The vaccinee samples were drawn from two UK trials, COV001 and COV002, one of which was a single-blind randomized controlled phase 2/3 trial testing AZD1222 (ChAdOx1 nCoV-19) in healthy adults. For TCRbeta chain sequencing, PBMC samples were collected from trial participants at day 0 and at day 28 after the second dose. As for this clone: Its antigen is currently not known. No base quality values were provided; no much bigger clone lies one nucleotide off.

The CDR3 regions of human TCRbeta chains were analyzed by immunosequencing. The authors' pipeline ran thus. TCRs in the repertoires were matched against a reference library of SARS-CoV-2-specific TCRs that had been generated with the MIRA antigen-specificity platform. Breadth meant the fraction of unique TCRs that were SARS-CoV-2-associated, whereas depth meant the fraction of total T cells that were SARS-CoV-2-associated. Using the MIRA data, every spike-specific TCR was mapped to the spike region that the TCR reacted to and assigned to either a CD4 or a CD8 class. Log10-transformed breadth and depth values were compared by one-way ANOVA with Sidak's multiple comparisons tests. TCRdb took this table from immuneACCESS and kept in-frame rearrangements with V and J called. Such tables lack part of the clones; where checked against another copy, unresolved V genes explain under half of the gap, and the rest is unexplained. V, J and clone size are taken as reported in that table, and D and trimming were inferred from the DNA itself. The sample has 130,000 or so clones on record, 75% to 95% of them singletons. Just over 4% of the sample comes from the top ten.

The CDR3 runs 17 residues from the cysteine to the phenylalanine. The read is trimmed to its CDR3 DNA, 51 bases read in frame from base 1. V and J are truncated by 0 bases and 4 bases respectively, leaving an intervening sequence of 17 bases. CDR1 and CDR2 (SGHRS, YFSETQ) derive from the germline V gene. This TCR was recovered from an adult who received the MenACWY meningococcal vaccine as a control. Sequenced material: peripheral blood, taken 28 days after the second dose of the MenACWY control vaccine. The V gene is TRBV5-1 and the J gene is TRBJ2-1; TRBD2 is perhaps the D gene, given 6 matching bases. The CDR3 here reads CASSLVAAGLLYNEQFF. At the DNA level, the sequence is TGCGCCAGCAGCTTGGTAGCGGCGGGGCTTCTGTACAATGAGCAGTTCTTC.